One and the same sample provided the 16 T cell receptor beta chains below, sequenced in a study of CD8 T cells in Susac syndrome (dated by TCRdb to about 2019). Library preparation was by the immunoSEQ multiplex PCR assay. RNA was extracted using the RNeasy kit, and roughly 0.5 to 1 ug of the RNA was reverse transcribed with random hexamers. TCRdb's own reprocessing of the public reads used fastp at Q25 and MiXCR and kept productive beta chains. Identical CDR3 proteins give one entry, which carries the most common genes and DNA. This sample comprises roughly 120,000 distinct CDR3 sequences, roughly 94% of them detected only once. The top ten clones comprise approximately 0.12% of the sample. The sequencing input was CD4+ T cells from PBMCs. These TCRs come from a human donor with multiple sclerosis.

The chain carries TRBV6-1 and TRBJ2-5; D call uncertain. V lost 2 bases to trimming and J lost 2 bases, with 6 bases between them. CDR1 is MNHNS, CDR2 SASEGT, per germline. The CDR3 length is 13 residues. CDR3 residues: CASSERPQETQYF. Here the CDR3 DNA reads TGTGCCAGCAGTGAACGGCCGCAAGAGACCCAGTACTTC.

The V gene is TRBV30, the J gene TRBJ1-2; 7 bases line up with TRBD1. This CDR3 is 11 amino acids long. The germline gives CDR1 GTSNPN, CDR2 SVGIG (reference sequence). Trimming at V came to 0 bases and at J to 11 bases, leaving 3 bases not matched to a gene. CDR3 region: CAWSVGQRYTF. CDR3 sequence (DNA): TGTGCCTGGAGTGTGGGACAGCGGTACACCTTC.

V usage is TRBV6-6 and J usage is TRBJ1-5; perhaps TRBD1 as D (5 bases). The germline V gene encodes CDR1 MNHNY and CDR2 SVGAGI (reference sequence). This CDR3 is built from 15 residues. Between the trimmed V and J ends, which lost 7 bases and 7 bases, there was a span of 20 bases. CDR3 in amino acids: CASTLGQGVSQPQHF. CDR3 nucleotide sequence: TGTGCCAGCACTCTCGGGCAGGGAGTGAGCCAGCCCCAGCATTTT.

J is TRBJ2-3 and V is TRBV4-2; 7 bases are shared with TRBD2. Germline V gene lookup returns CDR1 LGHNA and CDR2 YNFKEQ. Germline trimming cut 4 bases from V and 5 bases from J; bases unmatched to any gene: 12. CDR3 size: 16 residues. The CDR3 protein is CASSPTWSGVIDTQYF. The CDR3 nucleotides are TGTGCCAGCAGCCCGACTTGGAGCGGGGTGATAGATACGCAGTATTTT.

This chain joins TRBV10-3 and TRBJ2-2; either TRBD1 or TRBD2 may supply D (5 bases each). Trimming shortened V by 6 bases and J by 5 bases, and 16 bases separated the two germline ends. Germline lookup yields CDR1 ENHRY and CDR2 SYGVKD. The CDR3 has 15 amino acids. Here the CDR3 reads CAIRAQDWGTGELFF. The CDR3 bases are TGTGCCATCAGGGCACAGGACTGGGGGACCGGGGAGCTGTTTTTT.

The chain has TRBV27 and TRBJ2-1; a possible D gene is TRBD2 (7 bases). The CDR3 covers 15 residues. The germline CDR1 and CDR2 sequences are MNHEY and SMNVEV (reference sequence). V was pared by 4 bases and J by 13 bases, with 23 bases between. DNA for the CDR3: TGTGCCAGCAGTTCAAGGGAGGGGGGGACTTACAATCAGTTCTTC. Its protein product is CASSSREGGTYNQFF.

The V call is TRBV6-5, the J call TRBJ2-5; 10 nucleotides align to TRBD2. The germline CDR1 and CDR2 sequences are MNHEY and SVGAGI. Trimming took 6 bases from V and 3 from J; bases not matched to a gene: 4. The CDR3 is made up of 14 amino acids. CDR3 sequence (DNA): TGTGCCAGCAGCAAGCGGGGGGGCAAAGAGACCCAGTACTTC. Amino acids: CASSKRGGKETQYF.

The chain is built from TRBV27 and TRBJ2-1; TRBD2 aligns across 7 bases. The CDR3 runs 15 residues. From germline, CDR1 is MNHEY and CDR2 SMNVEV (reference sequence). Unmatched junction bases numbered 7, after V lost 4 bases and J lost 4 bases. This CDR3 is CASSSVVAGYNEQFF. CDR3 nucleotides: TGTGCCAGCAGTTCGGTAGTAGCGGGTTACAATGAGCAGTTCTTC.

The V gene is TRBV29-1, the J gene TRBJ2-7; 8 positions agree with TRBD1. Trimming at V came to 2 bases and at J to 4 bases, leaving 1 base not matched to a gene. Germline V CDR1 and CDR2: SQVTM, ANQGSEA. This CDR3 spans 12 amino acids. The CDR3 region has the DNA TGCAGCGTTGAACGACAGGGGTACGAGCAGTACTTC. Translating gives CSVERQGYEQYF.

This chain uses TRBV5-4 with TRBJ2-3, with TRBD1 identical over 7 bases. Germline lookup yields CDR1 SGHNT and CDR2 YYREEE (reference sequence). The junction had 8 bases not matched to a gene; V was cut back by 4 bases and J by 0 bases. The CDR3 sequence is 16 residues long. The CDR3 bases are TGTGCCAGCAGCCTCGGGACAGACCTAAGCACAGATACGCAGTATTTT. Residues: CASSLGTDLSTDTQYF.

The gene calls are TRBV6-1 and TRBJ1-2; no clear D gene. CDR3 size: 16 residues. The germline V gene encodes CDR1 MNHNS and CDR2 SASEGT. Trimming pared 5 bases from V and 3 bases from J, leaving 19 bases between. CDR3 amino acids: CASSRQPPVRDYGYTF. For the CDR3, the DNA is TGTGCCAGCAGTCGTCAGCCTCCCGTGCGGGACTATGGCTACACCTTC.

J is TRBJ2-2 and V is TRBV4-3; weak D call: TRBD2 (5 bases). Germline lookup yields CDR1 LGHNA and CDR2 YSLEER. V was trimmed by 0 bases and J by 6 bases, leaving 11 bases between them. The CDR3 totals 15 residues. The chain's CDR3 is CASSQDLKRSGELFF. CDR3 nucleotide sequence: TGCGCCAGCAGCCAAGATCTAAAGCGGTCCGGGGAGCTGTTTTTT.

The CDR3: CASSPRTGEQAFF. CDR3 DNA sequence: TGTGCCAGCTCACCACGAACAGGGGAGCAAGCTTTCTTT. The rearrangement links TRBV18 to TRBJ1-1, with 7 nucleotides matching TRBD1. The CDR3 is 13 amino acids. Trimming removed 1 base from V and 9 bases from J; junction bases left unmatched: 5. CDR1 and CDR2 from the germline V gene are KGHSH and LQKENI. Combining the CDR3 with reference TRBV18 and TRBJ1-1 gives the whole variable domain NAGVMQNPRHLVRRRGQEARLRCSPMKGHSHVYWYRQLPEEGLKFMVYLQKENIIDESGMPKERFSAEFPKEGPSILRIQQVVRGDSAAYFCASSPRTGEQAFFGQGTRLTVV.

The rearrangement links TRBV6-2 or TRBV6-3 to TRBJ2-1; no firm D call. Germline V lookup: CDR1 MNHEY, CDR2 SVGEGT. The CDR3 has 12 amino acids. V lost 6 bases to trimming and J lost 8 bases, with 11 bases between them. The DNA for the CDR3 is TGTGCCAGCAGGCATCCTACCCATGAGCAGTTCTTC. This translates into CASRHPTHEQFF.

This chain links TRBV3-1 with TRBJ2-4; D is perhaps TRBD1 (5 bases). The CDR3 consists of 18 residues. Trimming left V 0 bases short and J 0 bases short, with 15 bases between. Germline assignment: CDR1 LGHDT and CDR2 YNNKEL (reference sequence). CDR3 loop: CASSQDPRQKVAKNIQYF. For the CDR3, the DNA is TGTGCCAGCAGCCAAGATCCCCGACAGAAGGTAGCCAAAAACATTCAGTACTTC.

The chain couples TRBV20-1 to TRBJ2-3; D is undetermined. This CDR3 comprises 10 residues. Per the germline V gene, CDR1 is DFQATT and CDR2 is SNEGSKA (reference sequence). Trimming shortened V by 6 bases and J by 7 bases, and 8 bases separated the two germline ends. The CDR3 sequence is CSARGNTQYF. CDR3 DNA sequence: TGCAGTGCCCGAGGCAATACGCAGTATTTT.